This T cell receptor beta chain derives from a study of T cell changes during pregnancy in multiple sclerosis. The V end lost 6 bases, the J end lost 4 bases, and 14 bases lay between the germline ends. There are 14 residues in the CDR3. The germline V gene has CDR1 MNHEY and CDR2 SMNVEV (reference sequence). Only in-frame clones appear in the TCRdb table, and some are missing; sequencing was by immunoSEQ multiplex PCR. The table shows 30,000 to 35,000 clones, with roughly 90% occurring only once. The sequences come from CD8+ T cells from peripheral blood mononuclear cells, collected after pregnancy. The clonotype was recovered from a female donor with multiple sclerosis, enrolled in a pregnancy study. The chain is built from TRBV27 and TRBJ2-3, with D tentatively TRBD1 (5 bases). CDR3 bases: TGTGCCAGCAGCATCGCAGGGTTCCCAGATACGCAGTATTTT. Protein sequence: CASSIAGFPDTQYF.